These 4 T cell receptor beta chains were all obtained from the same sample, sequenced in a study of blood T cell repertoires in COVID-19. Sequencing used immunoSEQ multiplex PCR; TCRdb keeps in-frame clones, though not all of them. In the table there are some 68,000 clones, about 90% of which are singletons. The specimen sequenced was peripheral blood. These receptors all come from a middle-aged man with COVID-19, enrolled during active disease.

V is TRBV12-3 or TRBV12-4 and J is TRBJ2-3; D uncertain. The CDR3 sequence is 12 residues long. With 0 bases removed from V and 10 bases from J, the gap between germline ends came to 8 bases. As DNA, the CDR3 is TGTGCCAGCAGTTTAGCGGGCGTTGCGCAGTATTTT. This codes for CASSLAGVAQYF.

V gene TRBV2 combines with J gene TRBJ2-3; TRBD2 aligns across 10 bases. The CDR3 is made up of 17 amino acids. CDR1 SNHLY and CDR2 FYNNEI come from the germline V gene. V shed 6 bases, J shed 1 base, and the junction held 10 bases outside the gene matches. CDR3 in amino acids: CASRVAGGRLGTDTQYF. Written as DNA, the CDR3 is TGTGCCAGCAGGGTAGCGGGAGGACGGCTCGGCACAGATACGCAGTATTTT.

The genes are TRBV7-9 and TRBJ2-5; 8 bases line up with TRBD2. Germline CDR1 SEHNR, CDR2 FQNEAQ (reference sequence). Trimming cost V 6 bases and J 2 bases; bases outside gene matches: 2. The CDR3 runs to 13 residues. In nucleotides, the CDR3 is TGTGCCAGCAGACTAGCGGTACAAGAGACCCAGTACTTC. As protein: CASRLAVQETQYF.

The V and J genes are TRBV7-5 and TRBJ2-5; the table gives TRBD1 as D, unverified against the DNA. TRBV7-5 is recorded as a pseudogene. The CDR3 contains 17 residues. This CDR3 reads CVRSSKALFRGLETQYF. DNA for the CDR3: TGTGTCAGAAGCTCAAAAGCTTTATTCAGGGGGCTGGAGACCCAGTACTTC.